These T cell receptor beta chains were read from a single sample in a study of tumor-infiltrating lymphocytes in primary liver carcinoma. TCRdb reprocessed the multiplex PCR reads via MiXCR and lists one record per CDR3 protein. The top ten clones hold 40% to 45% of a sample with about 64,000 distinct CDR3 sequences, 71% of them seen once. Material: liver tumor tissue from sampling region 4. The receptor source for this set is a middle-aged man with primary liver carcinoma and hepatitis B virus infection. Both conserved end residues are part of each CDR3. D genes are given only for firm matches. Clone size appears in some rows only: once, few, many, or a class for an expanded clone.

many | TRBJ2-7 | - | TRBV5-4 | TGTGCCAGCAGCTTGGAGGAAAGTTACGAGCAGTACTTC | CASSLEESYEQYF
- | TRBJ2-7 | - | TRBV29-1 | TGCAGTGTTGCAGGTGCTCCCTCCTACGAGCAGTACTTC | CSVAGAPSYEQYF
many | TRBJ2-3 | - | TRBV10-1 | TGCGCCAGCAGCCAACTGGTGCCTGGGGCAGATACGCAGTATTTT | CASSQLVPGADTQYF
few | TRBJ2-7 | - | TRBV27 | TGTGCCAGCAGGGAGTACGGGACGGATGTTGGGGCCGAGCAGTACTTC | CASREYGTDVGAEQYF
- | TRBJ2-2 | - | TRBV11-2 | TGCGCCAGCAGCTTAATGGTTAGCGCCGGGGACCTGTTTTTT | CASSLMVSAGDLFF
- | TRBJ2-5 | - | TRBV28 | TGTGCCAGCAAAGGTTGGAGTTCAGGAGAGACCCAGTACTTC | CASKGWSSGETQYF
few | TRBJ2-1 | TRBD1 | TRBV11-2 | TGTGCTAGCAGCTCCGGGACAGGGGCTAAAGACAAGCAGTTCTTC | CASSSGTGAKDKQFF
many | TRBJ1-1 | TRBD1 | TRBV28 | TGTGCCAGTTCTACAGGGGGCGAAGCTTTCTTT | CASSTGGEAFF
- | TRBJ1-2 | - | TRBV28 | TGTGCCGGCAGCCAAACGGGTGCCTATGGCTACACTTTC | CAGSQTGAYGYTF
- | TRBJ2-7 | TRBD1 | TRBV11-2 | TGTGACAGTAGCTTACGATGGACAGGGGAAAACGAGCAGTATTTC | CDSSLRWTGENEQYF
- | TRBJ1-1 | TRBD1 | TRBV12-3/TRBV12-4 | TGTGTCAGCAGACCTCGGACAGGAAACACTGAAGCTTTCTTT | CVSRPRTGNTEAFF
- | TRBJ2-1 | TRBD1 | TRBV11-2 | TGTGCCAGCAGCCGGACAGGGGGCTCCTACGTGCACTTCTTC | CASSRTGGSYVHFF
- | TRBJ2-5 | - | TRBV29-1 | TGCAGCGTTCTGGACAGTCCTCGGGGGACCCAGTACTTC | CSVLDSPRGTQYF
- | TRBJ2-5 | TRBD1 | TRBV4-1 | TGCGTCAGCACTCGACTCGGACAGGGACAAGAGACCCAGTACTTC | CVSTRLGQGQETQYF
- | TRBJ2-5 | TRBD2 | TRBV4-3 | TGCGCCAGTAGTCGAGGAGTAGCGGGAGGAGGAGAGACCCAGTACTTC | CASSRGVAGGGETQYF
- | TRBJ2-7 | - | TRBV6-2/TRBV6-3 | TGTACCAGCAGTCGCGAGGTACCCTACGAGCAGTACTTC | CTSSREVPYEQYF
- | TRBJ2-7 | TRBD2 | TRBV5-1 | TGTGCCAGCAGCTTGGTGGCGGGAGCGAGGTGCGAGCAGTACTTC | CASSLVAGARCEQYF
- | TRBJ1-3 | TRBD1 | TRBV14 | TGTGCCAGCAGCCAAGACCGGGACAGCCGGAGTGGGCCCAAAACCATATATTTT | CASSQDRDSRSGPKTIYF
- | TRBJ2-1 | - | TRBV6-2/TRBV6-3 | TGTGCCAGCAGGGCAGGTCTCACGGGAGAAGGGTACAATGAGCAGTTCTTC | CASRAGLTGEGYNEQFF
- | TRBJ2-5 | - | TRBV12-3/TRBV12-4 | TGTGCCAGCAGTTCGTGGACAGTCGTTGAGACCCAGTGCTTC | CASSSWTVVETQCF
many | TRBJ2-4 | - | TRBV29-1 | TGCAGTGTAATTTACGGGCGGGGCATTCAGTATTTC | CSVIYGRGIQYF
- | TRBJ1-4 | - | TRBV6-5 | TGTGCCAGCAGTTACTCGACGAAGCAGGGTTATGAAAAACTGTTTTTT | CASSYSTKQGYEKLFF
- | TRBJ1-2 | - | TRBV6-1 | TGTGCCAGCAATGAGGTTTATGGCTACACCTTC | CASNEVYGYTF
few | TRBJ2-7 | - | TRBV29-1 | TGCAGCGTCGCCGGAACAGCGAGTTCCTACGAGCTGTACTTC | CSVAGTASSYELYF
- | TRBJ1-2 | - | TRBV20-1 | TGCAGTGCTAGATATGACGGAACTTACTATGGCTACACCTTC | CSARYDGTYYGYTF
- | TRBJ2-2 | TRBD2 | TRBV4-1 | TGCGCCAGCGGCCCCCGCGGCGGACTAGCGATCACCGGGGAGCTGTTATTT | CASGPRGGLAITGELLF
once | TRBJ1-1 | - | TRBV6-6 | TGTGCCAACGGGGAGGGTACTGAAGCTTTCTTT | CANGEGTEAFF
many | TRBJ2-1 | - | TRBV28 | TGTGCCAGCAGTTTATTTTCAAGCGGAGGGAATGAGCAGTTCTTC | CASSLFSSGGNEQFF
- | TRBJ2-1 | TRBD1 | TRBV5-1 | TGCGCCAGGAACGGTGGACAGGGGAGCAATGAGCAGTTCTTC | CARNGGQGSNEQFF
few | TRBJ2-7 | - | TRBV6-5 | TGTGCCAGCACCCGCCGGAGGCCGCCGTCCTACGAGCAGTACTTC | CASTRRRPPSYEQYF
- | TRBJ2-2 | - | TRBV6-5 | TGTACCAACAGTTCAGGCCTCGGGGAGCTGTTTTTT | CTNSSGLGELFF
- | TRBJ2-5 | - | TRBV6-6 | TGTTCCAGCAGTTTCCTGAACAGGGCAGAGACCCAGTACTTC | CSSSFLNRAETQYF
few | TRBJ2-2 | - | TRBV5-8 | TGTGCCAGCAGCTATTCCTTGAACACCGGGGAGCTGTTTTTT | CASSYSLNTGELFF
- | TRBJ2-7 | - | TRBV14 | TGTGCCAGCAGCCAAGTTGCTAGCGTTGGCGAGAAGTACTTC | CASSQVASVGEKYF
- | TRBJ2-3 | - | TRBV5-5 | TGTGTCAGCAGCTTGGGGACTTATACAGATACGCAGTATTTT | CVSSLGTYTDTQYF